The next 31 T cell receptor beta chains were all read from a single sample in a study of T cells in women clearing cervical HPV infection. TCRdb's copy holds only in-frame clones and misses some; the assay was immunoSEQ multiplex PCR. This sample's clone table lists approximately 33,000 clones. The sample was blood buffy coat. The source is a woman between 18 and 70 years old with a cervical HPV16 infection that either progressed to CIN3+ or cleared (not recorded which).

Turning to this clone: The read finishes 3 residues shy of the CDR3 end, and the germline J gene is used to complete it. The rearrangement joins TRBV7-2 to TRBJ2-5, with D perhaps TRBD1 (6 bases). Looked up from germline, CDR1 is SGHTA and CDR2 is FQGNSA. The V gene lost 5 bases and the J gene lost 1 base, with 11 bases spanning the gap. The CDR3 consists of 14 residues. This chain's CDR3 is CASSKMDSQETQYF. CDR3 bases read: TGTGCCAGCAGCAAAATGGACAGCCAAGAGACC.

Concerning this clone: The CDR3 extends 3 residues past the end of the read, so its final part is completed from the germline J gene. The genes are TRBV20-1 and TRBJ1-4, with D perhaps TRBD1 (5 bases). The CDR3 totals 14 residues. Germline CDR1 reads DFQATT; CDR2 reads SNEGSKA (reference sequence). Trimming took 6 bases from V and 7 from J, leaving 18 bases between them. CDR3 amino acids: CSAPVPGEGEKLFF. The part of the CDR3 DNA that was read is TGCAGTGCCCCAGTCCCGGGGGAAGGTGAAAAA.

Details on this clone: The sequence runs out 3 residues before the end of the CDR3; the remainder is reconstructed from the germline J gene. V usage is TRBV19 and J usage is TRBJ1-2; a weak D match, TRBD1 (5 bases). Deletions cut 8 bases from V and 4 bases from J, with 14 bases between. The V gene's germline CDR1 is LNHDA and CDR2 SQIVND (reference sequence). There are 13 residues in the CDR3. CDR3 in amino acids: CASSPGNFYGYTF. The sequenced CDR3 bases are TGTGCCAGTTCTCCAGGGAATTTCTATGGC.

The sequenced part of the CDR3 DNA is TGTGCCAGCAACAACTGGGGGGACACTGAA. It is translated as CASNNWGDTE. The whole CDR3 reads CASNNWGDTEAFF. The V and J genes are TRBV6-2 or TRBV6-3 and TRBJ1-1; tentative D call: TRBD1 (5 bases). The read falls 3 residues short of the CDR3 end, and the missing part is taken from the germline J gene. This CDR3 contains 13 residues. CDR1 is MNHEY, CDR2 SVGEGT, per germline. V lost 7 bases and J 3 bases, leaving 12 bases between the germline ends.

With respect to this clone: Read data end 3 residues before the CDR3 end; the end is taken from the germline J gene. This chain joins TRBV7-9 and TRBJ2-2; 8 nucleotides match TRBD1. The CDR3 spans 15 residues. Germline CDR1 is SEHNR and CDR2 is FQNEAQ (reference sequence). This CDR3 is CASSSGQGHNSPLFF. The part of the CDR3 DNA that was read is TGTGCCAGCAGCTCCGGACAGGGCCATAATTCACCG.

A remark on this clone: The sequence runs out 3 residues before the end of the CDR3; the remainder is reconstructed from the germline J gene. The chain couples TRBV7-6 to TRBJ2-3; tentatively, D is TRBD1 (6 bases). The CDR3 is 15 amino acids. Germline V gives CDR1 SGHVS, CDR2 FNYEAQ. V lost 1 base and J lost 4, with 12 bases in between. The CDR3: CASSLGVPGADTQYF. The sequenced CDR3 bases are TGTGCCAGCAGCTTAGGGGTCCCAGGGGCAGATACG. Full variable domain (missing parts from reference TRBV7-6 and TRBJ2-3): GAGVSQSPRYKVTKRGQDVALRCDPISGHVSLYWYRQALGQGPEFLTYFNYEAQQDKSGLPNDRFSAERPEGSISTLTIQRTEQRDSAMYRCASSLGVPGADTQYFGPGTRLTVL.

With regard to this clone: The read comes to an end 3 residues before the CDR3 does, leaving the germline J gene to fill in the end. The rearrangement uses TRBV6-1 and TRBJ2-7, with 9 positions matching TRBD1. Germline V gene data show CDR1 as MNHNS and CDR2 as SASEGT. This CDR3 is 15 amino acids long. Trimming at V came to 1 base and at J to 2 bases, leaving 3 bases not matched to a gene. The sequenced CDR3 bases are TGTGCCAGCAGTGAAGGGGACAGGGAAACCTACGAG. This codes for CASSEGDRETYE. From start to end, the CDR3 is CASSEGDRETYEQYF.

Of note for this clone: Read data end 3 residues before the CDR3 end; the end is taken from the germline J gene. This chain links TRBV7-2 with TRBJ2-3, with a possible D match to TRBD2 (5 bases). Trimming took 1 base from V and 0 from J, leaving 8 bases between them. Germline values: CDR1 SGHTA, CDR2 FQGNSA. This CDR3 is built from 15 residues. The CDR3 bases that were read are TGTGCCAGCAGCTTAGGGGCTAGCAGCACAGATACG. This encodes CASSLGASSTDT. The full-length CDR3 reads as CASSLGASSTDTQYF.

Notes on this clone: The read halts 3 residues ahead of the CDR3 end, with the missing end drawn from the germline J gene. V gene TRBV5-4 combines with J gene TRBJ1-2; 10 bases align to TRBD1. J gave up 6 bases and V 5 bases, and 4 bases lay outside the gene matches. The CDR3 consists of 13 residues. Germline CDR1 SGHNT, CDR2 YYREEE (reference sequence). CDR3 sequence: CASRVGQGNGYTF. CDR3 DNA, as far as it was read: TGTGCCAGCAGAGTGGGACAGGGGAATGGC.

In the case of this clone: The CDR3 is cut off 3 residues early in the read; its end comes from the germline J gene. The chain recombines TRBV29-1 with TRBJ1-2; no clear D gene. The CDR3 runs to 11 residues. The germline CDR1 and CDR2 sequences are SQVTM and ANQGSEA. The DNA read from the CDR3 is TGCAGCGTTGAAGTAGAGTACGGC. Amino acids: CSVEVEYG. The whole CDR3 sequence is CSVEVEYGYTF.

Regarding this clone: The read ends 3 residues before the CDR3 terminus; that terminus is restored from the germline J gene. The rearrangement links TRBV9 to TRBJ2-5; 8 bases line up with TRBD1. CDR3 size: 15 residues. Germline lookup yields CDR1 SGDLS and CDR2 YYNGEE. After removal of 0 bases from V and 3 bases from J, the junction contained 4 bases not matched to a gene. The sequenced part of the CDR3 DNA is TGTGCCAGCAGCGTAGCGAGGGGACAGGAAGAGACC. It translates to CASSVARGQEET. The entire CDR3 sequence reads CASSVARGQEETQYF.

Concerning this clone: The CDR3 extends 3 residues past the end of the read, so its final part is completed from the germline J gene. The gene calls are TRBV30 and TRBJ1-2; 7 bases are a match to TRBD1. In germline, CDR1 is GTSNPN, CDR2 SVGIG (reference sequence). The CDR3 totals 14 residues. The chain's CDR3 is CAWSHGTAGSGYTF. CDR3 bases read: TGTGCCTGGAGTCATGGGACAGCTGGATCCGGC.

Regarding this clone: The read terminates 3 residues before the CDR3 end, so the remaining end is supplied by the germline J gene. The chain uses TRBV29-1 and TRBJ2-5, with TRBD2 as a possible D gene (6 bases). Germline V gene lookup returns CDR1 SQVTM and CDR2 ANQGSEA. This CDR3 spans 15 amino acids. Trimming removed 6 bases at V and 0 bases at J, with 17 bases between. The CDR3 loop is CSVLPSASYQETQYF. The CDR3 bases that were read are TGCAGCGTATTACCTAGCGCCTCGTACCAAGAGACC.

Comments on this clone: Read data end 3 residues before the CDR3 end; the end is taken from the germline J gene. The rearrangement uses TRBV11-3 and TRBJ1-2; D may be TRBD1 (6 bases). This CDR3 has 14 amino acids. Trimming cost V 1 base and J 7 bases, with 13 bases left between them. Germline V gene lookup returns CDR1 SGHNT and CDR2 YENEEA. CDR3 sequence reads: CASSLGGQRFGYTF. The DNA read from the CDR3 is TGTGCCAGCAGCTTAGGTGGACAGCGGTTTGGC.

CDR3 bases read: TGTGCCAGCAGTGCAGGGGAAGGTCAGCCG. Amino acids: CASSAGEGQP. The entire CDR3 protein is CASSAGEGQPQYF. The chain couples TRBV6-4 to TRBJ2-3; perhaps TRBD1 as D (6 bases). Read sequence stops 3 residues before the CDR3 end, and the germline J gene provides the missing end. The CDR3 sequence is 13 residues long. CDR1 is MRHNA and CDR2 is SNTAGT in the germline V gene.

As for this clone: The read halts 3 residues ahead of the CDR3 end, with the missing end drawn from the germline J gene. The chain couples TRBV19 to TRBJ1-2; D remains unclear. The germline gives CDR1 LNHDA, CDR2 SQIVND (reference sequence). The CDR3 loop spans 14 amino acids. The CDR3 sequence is CASSNKKKGNDYTF. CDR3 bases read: TGTGCCAGTAGTAATAAAAAAAAGGGCAATGAC.

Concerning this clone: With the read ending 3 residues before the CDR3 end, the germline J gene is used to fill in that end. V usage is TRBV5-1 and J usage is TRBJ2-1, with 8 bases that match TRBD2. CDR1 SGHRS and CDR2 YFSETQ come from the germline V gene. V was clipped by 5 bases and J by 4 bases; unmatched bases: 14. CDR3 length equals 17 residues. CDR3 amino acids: CASSRSGKPTEYNEQFF. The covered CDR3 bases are TGCGCCAGCAGTCGTAGCGGGAAACCCACAGAATACAATGAG.

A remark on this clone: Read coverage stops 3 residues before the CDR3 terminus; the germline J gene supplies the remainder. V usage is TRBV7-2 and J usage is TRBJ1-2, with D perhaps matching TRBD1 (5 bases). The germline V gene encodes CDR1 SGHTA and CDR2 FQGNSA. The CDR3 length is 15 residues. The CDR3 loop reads CASSLGLAETYDYTF. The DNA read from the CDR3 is TGTGCCAGCAGCCTGGGACTAGCGGAAACCTACGAC.

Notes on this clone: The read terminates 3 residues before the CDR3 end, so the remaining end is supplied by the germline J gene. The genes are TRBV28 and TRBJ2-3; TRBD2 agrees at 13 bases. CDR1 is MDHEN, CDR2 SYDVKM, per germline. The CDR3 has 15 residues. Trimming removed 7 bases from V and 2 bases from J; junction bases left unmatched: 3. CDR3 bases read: TGTGCCAGCATGACTAGCGGGGGGTTCACAGATACG. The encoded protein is CASMTSGGFTDT. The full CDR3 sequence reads CASMTSGGFTDTQYF. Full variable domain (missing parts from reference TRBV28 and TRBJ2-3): DVKVTQSSRYLVKRTGEKVFLECVQDMDHENMFWYRQDPGLGLRLIYFSYDVKMKEKGDIPEGYSVSREKKERFSLILESASTNQTSMYLCASMTSGGFTDTQYFGPGTRLTVL.

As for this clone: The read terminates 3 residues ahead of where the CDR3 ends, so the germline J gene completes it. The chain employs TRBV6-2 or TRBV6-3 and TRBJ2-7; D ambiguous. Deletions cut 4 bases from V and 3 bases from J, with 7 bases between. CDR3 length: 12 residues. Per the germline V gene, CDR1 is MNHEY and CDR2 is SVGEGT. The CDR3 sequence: CASSFRYYEQYF. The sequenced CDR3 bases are TGTGCCAGCAGTTTCAGGTACTACGAG.

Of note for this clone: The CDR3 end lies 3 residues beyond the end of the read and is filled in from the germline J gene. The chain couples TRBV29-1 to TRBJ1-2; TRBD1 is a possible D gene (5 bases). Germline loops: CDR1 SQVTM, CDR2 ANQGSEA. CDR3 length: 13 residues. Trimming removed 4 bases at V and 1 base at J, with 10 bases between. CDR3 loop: CSVGGGGNYGYTF. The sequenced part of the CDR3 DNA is TGCAGCGTTGGGGGGGGAGGTAACTATGGC.

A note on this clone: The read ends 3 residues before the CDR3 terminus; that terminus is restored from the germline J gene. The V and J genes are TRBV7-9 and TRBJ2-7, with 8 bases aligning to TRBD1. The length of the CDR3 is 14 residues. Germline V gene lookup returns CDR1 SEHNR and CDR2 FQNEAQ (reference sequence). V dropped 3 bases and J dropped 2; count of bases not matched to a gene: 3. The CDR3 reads CASSFGQGTYEQYF. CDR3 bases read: TGTGCCAGCAGCTTCGGACAGGGCACCTACGAG.

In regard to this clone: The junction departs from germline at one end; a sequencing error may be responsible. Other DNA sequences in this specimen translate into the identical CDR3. This chain's CDR3 is CAWSVPYGVGEGRPSGNTIYF. CDR3 DNA, as far as it was read: TGTGCCTGGAGTGTACCATACGGTGTAGGGGAGGGGAGGCCGTCTGGAAACACA. V is TRBV30 and J is TRBJ1-3; tentative D call: TRBD1 (5 bases). The observed sequence ends 3 residues before the CDR3 terminus, with the missing tail filled in from the germline J gene. This CDR3 region has 21 residues. Germline V gene sequence: CDR1 GTSNPN, CDR2 SVGIG (reference sequence).

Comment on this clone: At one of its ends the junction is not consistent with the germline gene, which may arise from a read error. The CDR3 sequence: CASSLRDREINGYTF. The sequenced CDR3 bases are TGCGCCAGCAGCCTCCGGGACAGGGAAATAAATGGC. The chain has TRBV4-2 and TRBJ1-2; TRBD1 agrees at 9 bases. The read ends 3 residues before the CDR3 terminus; that terminus is restored from the germline J gene. Germline V CDR1 and CDR2: LGHNA, YNFKEQ. The CDR3 is made up of 15 amino acids.

The DNA read from the CDR3 is TGCAGTGCTATGGCCAGCTCCTACGAG. It translates to CSAMASSYE. The entire CDR3 sequence reads CSAMASSYEQYF. The V and J genes are TRBV20-1 and TRBJ2-7; no clear D. From the germline J gene comes the end of the CDR3, since the read stops 3 residues before it. From germline, CDR1 is DFQATT and CDR2 SNEGSKA (reference sequence). V was cut by 4 bases and J by 0 bases, with 7 bases left in between. This CDR3 spans 12 amino acids.

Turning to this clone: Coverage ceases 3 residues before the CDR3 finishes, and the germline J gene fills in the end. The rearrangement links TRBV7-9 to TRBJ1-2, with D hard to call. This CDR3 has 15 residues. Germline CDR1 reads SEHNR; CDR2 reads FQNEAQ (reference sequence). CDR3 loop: CASSLPKPSTDTYTF. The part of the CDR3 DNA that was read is TGTGCCAGCAGCTTACCGAAGCCTAGCACAGATACC.

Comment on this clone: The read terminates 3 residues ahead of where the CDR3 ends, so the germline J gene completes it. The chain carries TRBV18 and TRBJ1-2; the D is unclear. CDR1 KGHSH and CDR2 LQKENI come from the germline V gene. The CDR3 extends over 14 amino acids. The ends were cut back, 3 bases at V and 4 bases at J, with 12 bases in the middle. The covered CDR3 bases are TGTGCCAGCTCACCCGCAGGAGTAGGCTATGGC. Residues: CASSPAGVGYG. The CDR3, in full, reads CASSPAGVGYGYTF.

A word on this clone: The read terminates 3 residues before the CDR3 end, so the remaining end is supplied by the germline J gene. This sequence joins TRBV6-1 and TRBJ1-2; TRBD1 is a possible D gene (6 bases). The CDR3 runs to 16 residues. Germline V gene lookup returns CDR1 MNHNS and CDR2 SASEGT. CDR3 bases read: TGTGCCAGCAGTGATTGGGACATGAGCTCCTACAATGAC. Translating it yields CASSDWDMSSYND. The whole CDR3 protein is CASSDWDMSSYNDYTF.

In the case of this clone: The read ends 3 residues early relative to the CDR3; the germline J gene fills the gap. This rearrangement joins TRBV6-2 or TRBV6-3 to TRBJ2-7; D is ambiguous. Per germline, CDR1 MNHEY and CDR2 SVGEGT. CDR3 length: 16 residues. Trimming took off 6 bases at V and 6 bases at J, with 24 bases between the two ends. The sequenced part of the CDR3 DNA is TGTGCCAGCAGCCTATCCCCCGCTTTCGGTAAAGCCGAG. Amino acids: CASSLSPAFGKAE. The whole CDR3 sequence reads CASSLSPAFGKAEQYF.

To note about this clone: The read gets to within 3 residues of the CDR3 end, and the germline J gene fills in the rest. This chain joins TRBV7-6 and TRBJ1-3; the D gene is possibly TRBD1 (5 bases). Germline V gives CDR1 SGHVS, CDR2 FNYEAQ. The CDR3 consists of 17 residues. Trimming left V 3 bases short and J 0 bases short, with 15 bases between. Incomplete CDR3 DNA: TGTGCCAGCAGCTTTGGGGTCGGGGGAGGCTCTGGAAACACC. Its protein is CASSFGVGGGSGNT. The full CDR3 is CASSFGVGGGSGNTIYF.

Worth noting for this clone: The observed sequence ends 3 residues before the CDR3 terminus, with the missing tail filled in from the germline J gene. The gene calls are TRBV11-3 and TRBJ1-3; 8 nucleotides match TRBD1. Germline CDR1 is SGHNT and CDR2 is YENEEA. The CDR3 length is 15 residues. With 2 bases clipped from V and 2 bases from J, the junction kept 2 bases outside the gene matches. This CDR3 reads CASSLRTGPGNTIYF. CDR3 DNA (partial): TGTGCCAGCAGCTTAAGGACAGGGCCTGGAAACACC.